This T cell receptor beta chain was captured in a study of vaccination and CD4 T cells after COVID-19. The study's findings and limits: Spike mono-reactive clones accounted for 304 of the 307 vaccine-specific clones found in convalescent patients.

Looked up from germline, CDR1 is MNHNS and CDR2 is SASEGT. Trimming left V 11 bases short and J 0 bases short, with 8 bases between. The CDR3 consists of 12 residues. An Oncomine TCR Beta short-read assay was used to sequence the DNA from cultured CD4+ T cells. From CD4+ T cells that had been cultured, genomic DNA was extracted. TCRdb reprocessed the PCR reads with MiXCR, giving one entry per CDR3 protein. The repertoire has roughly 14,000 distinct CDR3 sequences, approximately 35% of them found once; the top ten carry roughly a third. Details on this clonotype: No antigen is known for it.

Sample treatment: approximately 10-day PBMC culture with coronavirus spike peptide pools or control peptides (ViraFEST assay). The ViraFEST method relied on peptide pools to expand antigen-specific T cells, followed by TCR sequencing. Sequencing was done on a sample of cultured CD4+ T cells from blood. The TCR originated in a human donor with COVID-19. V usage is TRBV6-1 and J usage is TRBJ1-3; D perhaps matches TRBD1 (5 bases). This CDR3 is CAVGASGNTIYF. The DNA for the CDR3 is TGTGCCGTCGGGGCCTCTGGAAACACCATATATTTT.